A selection of T cell receptor beta chains follows, all from one sample in a study of radiation and T cells in renal cell carcinoma. TCRdb keeps only in-frame clones here, not all; method: immunoSEQ multiplex PCR. The profile shows some 70,000 clones, 82% of them singletons. This specimen consisted of blood, obtained from a patient whose treatment included radiotherapy and nephrectomy. The receptors derive from a man aged 55 to 70 with renal cell carcinoma. The CDR3 runs from the conserved cysteine through the conserved F or W. A D gene is named only where the DNA matches it firmly. Some rows mark clone size as missing; the rest say once, few, many or name a class of expanded clone.

v_call	cdr3_length	j_call	d_call	clone_size	cdr3_nt	cdr3_aa
TRBV4-2	12	TRBJ2-3	.	.	TGTGCCAGCAGCCTCCTAACAGATACGCAGTATTTT	CASSLLTDTQYF
TRBV5-1	14	TRBJ2-7	TRBD2	.	TGCGCCAGCACGATCAACGCGGGGGAGTACGAGCAGTACTTC	CASTINAGEYEQYF
TRBV25-1	15	TRBJ2-3	.	.	TGTGCCAGCGGGATATTCAGTGGAGGGACAGATACGCAGTATTTT	CASGIFSGGTDTQYF
TRBV6-1	15	TRBJ2-7	TRBD1	.	TGTGCCAGCAGTGCCTTACAGGGGGCCACCGGGGAGCAGTACTTC	CASSALQGATGEQYF
TRBV19	17	TRBJ1-2	TRBD1	.	TGTGCCAGTAGTCCGATCGCTATTGCACAGGGGGACGCTGGCTACACCTTC	CASSPIAIAQGDAGYTF
TRBV4-2	15	TRBJ2-7	.	.	TGTGCCAGCAGCCAAGGGAATCTGGAGGGCTACGAGCAGTACTTC	CASSQGNLEGYEQYF
TRBV6-1	14	TRBJ1-2	TRBD1	.	TGTGCCAGCAGTGATAACAGGGGTCACTATGGCTACACCTTC	CASSDNRGHYGYTF
TRBV28	13	TRBJ2-1	.	few	TGTGCCAGCCGAGGCGATACTAACAATGAGCAGTTCTTC	CASRGDTNNEQFF
TRBV4-2	13	TRBJ2-7	.	.	TGTGCCAGCAGCCAAGGAGATGCCTACGAGCAGTACTTC	CASSQGDAYEQYF
TRBV30	15	TRBJ1-5	.	.	TGTGCCTGGAGTGGCCCGGGACCCACACCGTGGCCCCAGCATTTT	CAWSGPGPTPWPQHF
TRBV30	17	TRBJ2-1	TRBD1	.	TGTGCCTGGAGTGTAAGATCCGGGACAGCCGCCGTAAATGAGCAGTTCTTC	CAWSVRSGTAAVNEQFF
TRBV5-1	17	TRBJ2-3	TRBD2	.	TGCGCCAGCAGCTTGGAGGTCGGGCGGGAGGTGTATGATACGCAGTATTTT	CASSLEVGREVYDTQYF
TRBV4-2	16	TRBJ2-7	.	.	TGTGCCAGCAGCCAAGGGACCCCAAACTTGGTCTACGAGCAGTACTTC	CASSQGTPNLVYEQYF
TRBV2	16	TRBJ1-5	TRBD1	.	TGTGCCAGCAGTGAAGAAGGGACAGGGTTAAATCAGCCCCAGCATTTT	CASSEEGTGLNQPQHF
TRBV28	13	TRBJ2-7	.	.	TGTGCCAGCACCTCAGGGATCACCTACGAGCAGTACTTC	CASTSGITYEQYF
TRBV18	16	TRBJ2-1	TRBD2	.	TGTGCCAGCTCACCACCGCGCGGGAGTCGGAACGATGAGCAGTTCTTC	CASSPPRGSRNDEQFF
TRBV4-2	15	TRBJ2-7	.	.	TGTGCCAGCAGCCAATATTTGGCGGGACCCTACGAGCAGTACTTC	CASSQYLAGPYEQYF
TRBV6-5	16	TRBJ2-5	TRBD2	.	TGTGCCAGCAGTTACTCTAGGCGGGAGCAACAAGAGACCCAGTACTTC	CASSYSRREQQETQYF
TRBV18	14	TRBJ1-1	.	once	TGTGCCAGCTCACCCCGACAGGTTCTCACTGAAGCTTTCTTT	CASSPRQVLTEAFF
TRBV10-1	15	TRBJ2-5	.	.	TGCGCCAGCAGTGAGTCGGGGTCTTCTCAAGAGACCCAGTACTTC	CASSESGSSQETQYF
TRBV5-6	11	TRBJ1-2	.	few	TGTGCCAGCAGCGCGGACTACCGCTACACCTTC	CASSADYRYTF
TRBV19	11	TRBJ2-7	.	.	TGTGCCAGTAGTTACACCGGGACGCAGTACTTC	CASSYTGTQYF
TRBV18	13	TRBJ2-2	.	.	TGTGCCAGCTCACCCCCGTTTACCGGGGAGCTGTTTTTT	CASSPPFTGELFF
TRBV7-9	15	TRBJ2-7	.	.	TGTGCCAGCAGCTCCCGGGAGATGAGCTCCTACGAGCAGTACTTC	CASSSREMSSYEQYF
TRBV18	16	TRBJ2-3	.	.	TGTGCCAGCTCACCACCGGCACAGACCGGGCCAGATACGCAGTATTTT	CASSPPAQTGPDTQYF
TRBV2	13	TRBJ1-1	TRBD1	.	TGTGCCAGCAGGACAGGGGGCACCACTGAAGCTTTCTTT	CASRTGGTTEAFF
TRBV9	15	TRBJ2-2	TRBD1	once	TGTGCCAGCAGCGTACGGACAGGGGGACTGGGGGAGCTGTTTTTT	CASSVRTGGLGELFF
TRBV6-5	14	TRBJ1-2	TRBD1	.	TGTGCCAGCAGCGTTGGACAGGTCTCTTCTATGGCTACGTTC	CASSVGQVSSMATF
TRBV4-1	16	TRBJ1-2	TRBD1	.	TGCGCCAGCAGCCAAGGCGGGACAGTCCAAAACTATGGCTACACCTTC	CASSQGGTVQNYGYTF
TRBV14	15	TRBJ2-5	.	.	TGTGCCAGCAGCCCCCAACAGGGTCGAACGGAGACCCAGTACTTC	CASSPQQGRTETQYF
TRBV5-1	12	TRBJ2-3	.	.	TGCGCCAGCAGAGAAAGCACAGATACGCAGTATTTT	CASRESTDTQYF
TRBV18	14	TRBJ1-4	.	.	TGTGCCAGCTCACCCCCTACAACTAATGAAAAACTGTTTTTT	CASSPPTTNEKLFF
TRBV15	16	TRBJ1-1	TRBD1	.	TGTGCCACCAGCAGAGGAATGGGACAGGGAGTTATTGAAGCTTTCTTT	CATSRGMGQGVIEAFF
TRBV19	14	TRBJ2-1	.	.	TGTGCCAGTAGTACTCTACGACTAGTCAATGAGCAGTTCTTC	CASSTLRLVNEQFF
TRBV5-1	12	TRBJ2-1	TRBD1	once	TGCGCCAGCGACAGGGGAGACAATGAGCAGTTCTTC	CASDRGDNEQFF
TRBV28	15	TRBJ2-1	.	.	TGTGCCAGCAGTTTGCGCGGAGGCTACTACAATGAGCAGTTCTTC	CASSLRGGYYNEQFF
TRBV6-5	14	TRBJ2-2	.	.	TGTGCCAGCAGTTGGGACGGATCCACCGGGGAGCTGTTTTTT	CASSWDGSTGELFF
TRBV4-2	14	TRBJ2-7	TRBD1	.	TGTGCCAGCAGCCAAGGGACAGGGGGGAACGAGCAGTACTTC	CASSQGTGGNEQYF
TRBV5-1	18	TRBJ2-4	.	.	TGCGCCAGCAGCTTCTATGCCAGTGGGTGGGACCTTAAAAACATTCAGTACTTC	CASSFYASGWDLKNIQYF
TRBV5-8	16	TRBJ2-1	TRBD1	.	TGTGCCAGCAGCATCCACAGGGGGAAATCCTACAATGAGCAGTTCTTC	CASSIHRGKSYNEQFF
TRBV28	14	TRBJ2-7	.	.	TGTGCCAGCAGTGAGCCTGTGGCTCGGGGGGAGCAGTACTTC	CASSEPVARGEQYF
TRBV14	15	TRBJ2-7	.	once	TGTGCCAGCAGCCGAGGGACTCCTCAGGTTTACGAGCAGTACTTC	CASSRGTPQVYEQYF
TRBV5-1	20	TRBJ2-3	.	.	TGCGCCAGCAGCCAACCGGCCCCGCCGTCAGGGCCCCTCGGCACAGATACGCAGTATTTT	CASSQPAPPSGPLGTDTQYF
TRBV7-9	15	TRBJ2-1	.	.	TGTGCCAGCAGCTTACCCAGGGGACCCTTCAATGAGCAGTTCTTC	CASSLPRGPFNEQFF
TRBV2	12	TRBJ2-7	.	.	TGTGCCAGCAGTGTTGAGACGGGCGAGCAGTACTTC	CASSVETGEQYF
TRBV2	14	TRBJ1-4	TRBD1	.	TGTGCCAGCAGCTGGACAGGGTACGGTGAAAAACTGTTTTTT	CASSWTGYGEKLFF
TRBV5-1	13	TRBJ2-1	.	.	TGCGCCAGCAGCTGGAGTAGCTCGGGTGAGCAGTTCTTC	CASSWSSSGEQFF
TRBV27	13	TRBJ1-1	TRBD1	.	TGTGCCAGCAGTTTTCCGGGACAGGGCAAAGCTTTCTTT	CASSFPGQGKAFF
TRBV19	14	TRBJ2-5	TRBD2	few	TGTGCCAGTAGTAGTAGCGGGAGGCAAGAGACCCAGTACTTC	CASSSSGRQETQYF
TRBV19	15	TRBJ2-7	.	.	TGTGCCAGTAGTATCGCTTCACAACCCTCCTACGAGCAGTACTTC	CASSIASQPSYEQYF